This TCR beta chain appears in the sequencing data of a study of T cells in Graves' hyperthyroidism and ophthalmopathy. The V end was cut by 3 bases, the J end by 8 bases, with 10 bases between. CDR3 length: 12 amino acids. Germline V lookup: CDR1 LNHDA, CDR2 SQIVND (reference sequence). Amplification targeted TCR beta CDR3 regions from RNA transcripts. TCR CDR3 underwent first-round RT-PCR with the HTBI primer set. Each CDR3 protein gets one entry after TCRdb re-called the multiplex PCR reads with MiXCR. The table includes just under 750,000 distinct CDR3 sequences, just over 35% detected once. This clonotype was observed a handful of times. Its antigen is still unknown. Study results and caveats: Separating ophthalmopathy from stable hyperthyroidism was achieved by a 13 V-J model.

Input material: blood. This sequence joins TRBV19 and TRBJ1-2; D uncertain. The receptor comes from a woman between 40 and 55 years old with Graves' hyperthyroidism. CDR3 bases: TGTGCCAGTAGTATGGCGGCGGGGGGCTACACCTTC. Residues: CASSMAAGGYTF.